This entry lists 22 T cell receptor beta chains sequenced from one sample in a study of T cell changes during pregnancy in multiple sclerosis. TCRdb's table, derived via immunoSEQ multiplex PCR, lists solely in-frame clones and lacks some. The sample shows approximately 69,000 clones, roughly nine tenths of them seen only once. The starting material was peripheral blood, obtained in the second trimester of pregnancy. These TCRs come from a female donor in good health, enrolled as a control in a pregnancy study.

This clone was picked up one time. The chain joins TRBV7-9 to TRBJ2-5; possibly TRBD1 for D (6 bases). Germline V CDR1 and CDR2: SEHNR, FQNEAQ (reference sequence). Deletions cut 3 bases from V and 5 bases from J, with 10 bases between. The CDR3 spans 13 residues. The CDR3 reads CASSFRQDETQYF. CDR3 coding DNA: TGTGCCAGCAGCTTCCGACAGGACGAGACCCAGTACTTC.

This clone was found once. The chain carries TRBV13 and TRBJ2-7, with 7 bases lining up with TRBD2. Germline-derived CDR1 and CDR2 are PRHDT and FYEKMQ (reference sequence). The CDR3 totals 14 residues. J was trimmed by 2 bases and V by 2 bases; bases with no gene match: 3. The CDR3 spells CASSLFGLAYEQYF. CDR3 DNA: TGTGCCAGCAGCTTATTTGGACTAGCCTACGAGCAGTACTTC.

The chain joins TRBV4-1 to TRBJ2-7; D ambiguous. Germline V gives CDR1 MGHRA, CDR2 YSYEKL. The CDR3 is 16 residues long. The V end was cut by 2 bases, the J end by 0 bases, with 14 bases between. The CDR3 is CASSQWYSSSSYEQYF. CDR3 bases: TGCGCCAGCAGCCAATGGTATTCTTCCAGCTCCTACGAGCAGTACTTC.

This clone appeared a few times. V usage is TRBV27 and J usage is TRBJ2-7; D unresolved. The CDR3 spans 13 residues. Germline CDR1 is MNHEY and CDR2 is SMNVEV (reference sequence). Deletions cut 6 bases from V and 8 bases from J, with 17 bases between. The DNA of the CDR3 is TGTGCCAGCAGGACTCTAGGTATAAGGCAGCAGTACTTC. It encodes CASRTLGIRQQYF.

The chain employs TRBV6-5 and TRBJ2-2; D not resolved. Trimming removed 6 bases at V and 7 bases at J, with 9 bases between. The CDR3 extends over 12 amino acids. CDR1 and CDR2 from the germline V gene are MNHEY and SVGAGI. CDR3 sequence (DNA): TGTGCCAGCAGCCCTCAGGACGGGGAGCTGTTTTTT. Protein sequence: CASSPQDGELFF.

This chain links TRBV4-3 with TRBJ1-6; tentative D call: TRBD1 (6 bases). This CDR3 comprises 14 residues. V was trimmed by 3 bases and J by 7 bases, leaving 10 bases between them. Germline V gives CDR1 LGHNA, CDR2 YSLEER. The CDR3 nucleotides read TGCGCCAGCAGCCATACAGGGATGAATTCACCCCTCCACTTT. Its translation is CASSHTGMNSPLHF.

The chain uses TRBV19 and TRBJ2-5; possible D gene TRBD1, 5 bases. V lost 6 bases to trimming and J lost 4 bases, with 18 bases between them. Looked up from germline, CDR1 is LNHDA and CDR2 is SQIVND (reference sequence). The CDR3 totals 15 residues. DNA of the CDR3: TGTGCCAGTAGGAACCGCAGGGCCCCGGGAGAGACCCAGTACTTC. It codes for CASRNRRAPGETQYF. The whole variable domain, remainder taken from reference TRBV19 and TRBJ2-5, is DGGITQSPKYLFRKEGQNVTLSCEQNLNHDAMYWYRQDPGQGLRLIYYSQIVNDFQKGDIAEGYSVSREKKESFPLTVTSAQKNPTAFYLCASRNRRAPGETQYFGPGTRLLVL.

V and J are TRBV7-3 and TRBJ2-1, with D possibly being TRBD2 (6 bases). From germline, CDR1 is SGHTA and CDR2 FQGTGA. The CDR3 spans 15 residues. V lost 2 bases, J lost 4 bases, and 12 bases lay in between. The CDR3 region is CASSLGQGGYNEQFF. The CDR3 DNA sequence: TGTGCCAGCAGCTTAGGGCAGGGAGGTTACAATGAGCAGTTCTTC.

The V gene is TRBV7-8, the J gene TRBJ2-7; perhaps TRBD2 as D (6 bases). The V gene's germline CDR1 is SGHVS and CDR2 FQNEAQ. CDR3 length: 12 residues. V was clipped by 3 bases and J by 10 bases, with 13 bases between them. The CDR3 DNA follows: TGTGCCAGCAGCTTGGTGCGGGGAGAACAGTACTTC. This codes for CASSLVRGEQYF.

J is TRBJ1-2 and V is TRBV4-1, with D uncertain. The germline CDR1 and CDR2 sequences are MGHRA and YSYEKL. Trimming pared 1 base from V and 4 bases from J, leaving 13 bases between. This CDR3 spans 15 amino acids. CDR3 sequence (DNA): TGCGCCAGCAGCCAAGGGCACAGAGCCTCCTATGGCTACACCTTC. This codes for CASSQGHRASYGYTF.

The chain employs TRBV23-1 and TRBJ1-4; D perhaps matches TRBD1 (6 bases). TRBV23-1 is an open reading frame whose function is uncertain. V was shortened by 10 bases and J by 1 base, with 22 bases between the two germline ends. CDR3 length equals 17 residues. CDR3 residues: CATSAPYGGGTNEKLFF. As DNA, the CDR3 is TGCGCCACATCCGCCCCTTATGGGGGCGGAACTAATGAAAAACTGTTTTTT.

V is TRBV30 and J is TRBJ1-5; 9 bases are shared with TRBD1. V shed 3 bases and J 3 bases; nucleotides not matched to a gene: 6. This CDR3 is built from 15 residues. CDR1 and CDR2 (germline): GTSNPN, SVGIG (reference sequence). The DNA of the CDR3 is TGTGCCTGGAGCCGGGGACAGGGAGTCAATCAGCCCCAGCATTTT. This gives the protein CAWSRGQGVNQPQHF. The full variable domain, in which reference TRBV30 and TRBJ1-5 provide the parts outside the CDR3, is SQTIHQWPATLVQPVGSPLSLECTVEGTSNPNLYWYRQAAGRGLQLLFYSVGIGQISSEVPQNLSASRPQDRQFILSSKKLLLSDSGFYLCAWSRGQGVNQPQHFGDGTRLSIL.

V gene TRBV5-4 combines with J gene TRBJ1-1; perhaps TRBD1 as D (6 bases). Deletions cut 4 bases from V and 6 bases from J, with 13 bases between. The CDR3 loop spans 13 amino acids. Germline CDR1 SGHNT, CDR2 YYREEE (reference sequence). The CDR3 protein is CASSLGQSSEAFF. The CDR3, as DNA: TGTGCCAGCAGCCTTGGACAGAGCTCTGAAGCTTTCTTT. Combining the CDR3 with reference TRBV5-4 and TRBJ1-1 gives the whole variable domain ETGVTQSPTHLIKTRGQQVTLRCSSQSGHNTVSWYQQALGQGPQFIFQYYREEENGRGNFPPRFSGLQFPNYSSELNVNALELDDSALYLCASSLGQSSEAFFGQGTRLTVV.

The chain's CDR3 is CATREQGGISNQPQHF. CDR3 sequence (DNA): TGTGCCACCAGAGAACAGGGCGGCATTAGCAATCAGCCCCAGCATTTT. This rearrangement joins TRBV27 to TRBJ1-5; a weak D match, TRBD1 (6 bases). Trimming stripped 10 bases from V and 0 bases from J, with 19 bases between. Germline V CDR1 and CDR2: MNHEY, SMNVEV (reference sequence). The CDR3 sequence is 16 residues long.

This clone was found once. The chain employs TRBV7-9 and TRBJ1-3; unclear D gene. The CDR3 runs 13 residues. V dropped 5 bases and J dropped 10 bases, with 15 bases sitting between them. Germline lookup yields CDR1 SEHNR and CDR2 FQNEAQ (reference sequence). In DNA form, the CDR3 reads TGTGCCAGCAGCGTCAGAGATCCCGGGACCATATATTTT. Protein sequence: CASSVRDPGTIYF.

V gene TRBV5-1 combines with J gene TRBJ1-2; no clear D gene. V was pared by 5 bases and J by 4 bases, with 15 bases between. The CDR3 is made up of 14 amino acids. Germline loops: CDR1 SGHRS, CDR2 YFSETQ. The CDR3 nucleotides read TGCGCCAGCAGTTTCGGATCGGGAGCCTATGGCTACACCTTC. It translates to CASSFGSGAYGYTF.

J is TRBJ2-3 and V is TRBV7-3, with TRBD2 matching over 10 bases. Trimming at V came to 3 bases and at J to 1 base, leaving 4 bases not matched to a gene. Germline V gene lookup returns CDR1 SGHTA and CDR2 FQGTGA. This CDR3 is 16 amino acids long. CDR3 residues: CASSFGTSAGTDTQYF. DNA of the CDR3: TGTGCCAGCAGCTTCGGGACTAGCGCAGGCACAGATACGCAGTATTTT. The variable domain in full, completed from reference TRBV7-3 and TRBJ2-3, reads GAGVSQTPSNKVTEKGKYVELRCDPISGHTALYWYRQSLGQGPEFLIYFQGTGAADDSGLPNDRFFAVRPEGSVSTLKIQRTERGDSAVYLCASSFGTSAGTDTQYFGPGTRLTVL.

This chain uses TRBV18 with TRBJ1-2, with D perhaps matching TRBD1 (5 bases). This CDR3 region has 16 residues. Germline loops: CDR1 KGHSH, CDR2 LQKENI. Trimming removed 2 bases at V and 8 bases at J, with 21 bases between. This chain's CDR3 is CASSPVHGQREGGYTF. CDR3 DNA sequence: TGTGCCAGCTCACCAGTACACGGACAAAGAGAAGGGGGCTACACCTTC. Looking up the rest from reference TRBV18 and TRBJ1-2 gives the full variable domain: NAGVMQNPRHLVRRRGQEARLRCSPMKGHSHVYWYRQLPEEGLKFMVYLQKENIIDESGMPKERFSAEFPKEGPSILRIQQVVRGDSAAYFCASSPVHGQREGGYTFGSGTRLTVV.

The chain combines TRBV6-1 with TRBJ1-1, with 9 nucleotides matching TRBD1. The V gene's germline CDR1 is MNHNS and CDR2 SASEGT. Trimming removed 0 bases from V and 1 base from J; junction bases left unmatched: 6. The CDR3 has 17 residues. The DNA of the CDR3 is TGTGCCAGCAGTGAAGCGCTTCGGGGACAGGGGAACACTGAAGCTTTCTTT. The encoded protein is CASSEALRGQGNTEAFF.

The gene calls are TRBV18 and TRBJ1-5; D may be TRBD1 (5 bases). This CDR3 spans 21 amino acids. Germline V gene lookup returns CDR1 KGHSH and CDR2 LQKENI. V was cut by 3 bases and J by 0 bases, with 27 bases left in between. CDR3 sequence: CASSPDPDGGFQGLSNQPQHF. In DNA, the CDR3 is TGTGCCAGCTCACCTGACCCTGACGGAGGGTTTCAGGGACTTAGCAATCAGCCCCAGCATTTT.

This chain joins TRBV27 and TRBJ1-1, with D unresolved. This CDR3 has 14 residues. Per the germline V gene, CDR1 is MNHEY and CDR2 is SMNVEV (reference sequence). V lost 2 bases and J lost 3, with 10 bases in between. The CDR3 is CASSLRPGDTEAFF. CDR3 sequence (DNA): TGTGCCAGCAGTTTAAGGCCCGGGGACACTGAAGCTTTCTTT.

The chain combines TRBV11-2 with TRBJ2-5; D gene unclear. The CDR3 extends over 14 amino acids. Germline V gene lookup returns CDR1 SGHAT and CDR2 FQNNGV. V was shortened by 1 base and J by 2 bases, with 8 bases between the two germline ends. CDR3 sequence reads: CASSLGRRQETQYF. The CDR3 DNA reads TGTGCCAGCAGCTTAGGGCGGCGACAAGAGACCCAGTACTTC.